The clone carrying this T cell receptor beta chain has just one count. Its antigen is still unknown. The source of the sample is a study of cytomegalovirus exposure and HLA in healthy donors. Germline trimming cut 4 bases from V and 8 bases from J; bases unmatched to any gene: 14. CDR1 SGHRS and CDR2 YFSETQ come from the germline V gene. CDR3 size: 16 residues. This PCR relied on a set of 60 Vbeta primers and 13 Jbeta primers. The method was immunoSEQ multiplex PCR; TCRdb's version includes in-frame clones alone and lacks a portion of them. The table records approximately 90,000 clones, around 77% of them present only once. Regarding the study as a whole: Later work showed greater clonal expansion in HLA-associated TCR beta chains than in equally common others.

This clonotype originated in a man under 40 in good health and CMV-seronegative. The chain uses TRBV5-1 and TRBJ2-3, with 9 bases fitting TRBD2. The sample comprised PBMCs. CDR3 loop: CASSNSGSPMIGTQYF. For the CDR3, the DNA is TGCGCCAGCAGCAATAGCGGGAGCCCAATGATCGGTACGCAGTATTTT.